This is a list of T cell receptor beta chains from one sample in a study of blood T cell repertoires in COVID-19. Libraries were prepared by immunoSEQ multiplex PCR; TCRdb keeps only in-frame clonotypes and omits some of them. The sample has 150,000 to 200,000 clones; 82% are singletons. The sample consisted of peripheral blood. These receptors all come from a woman aged 60-75 years with COVID-19, enrolled during active disease. Each CDR3 is given with its conserved first and last residue. Fields, in order: CDR3 protein, CDR3 DNA, V gene, J gene, clone size, D gene. D genes are given only for firm matches. Rows may omit the clone size; those that give it use once, few, many or a size class.

CDR3aa: CASSPTGWQTNEKLFF
CDR3nt: TGTGCCAGCAGCCCGACAGGGTGGCAAACTAATGAAAAACTGTTTTTT
v_gene: TRBV7-6
j_gene: TRBJ1-4
abundance: .
d_gene: TRBD1

CDR3aa: CAQHGQANTEAFF
CDR3nt: TGTGCCCAGCATGGGCAGGCGAACACTGAAGCTTTCTTT
v_gene: TRBV28
j_gene: TRBJ1-1
abundance: .
d_gene: .

CDR3aa: CASSLESEQFF
CDR3nt: TGTGCCAGCAGTTTAGAGAGCGAGCAGTTCTTC
v_gene: TRBV28
j_gene: TRBJ2-1
abundance: .
d_gene: .

CDR3aa: CASRSHGTGASPLHF
CDR3nt: TGTGCCAGCAGATCCCACGGGACAGGGGCCTCACCCCTCCACTTT
v_gene: TRBV27
j_gene: TRBJ1-6
abundance: .
d_gene: TRBD1

CDR3aa: CASSKEGGSNTGELFF
CDR3nt: TGTGCCAGCAGCAAGGAGGGAGGGTCCAACACCGGGGAGCTGTTTTTT
v_gene: TRBV6-4
j_gene: TRBJ2-2
abundance: .
d_gene: TRBD2

CDR3aa: CAWSVGVGQGADNQPQHF
CDR3nt: TGTGCCTGGAGTGTAGGTGTAGGACAGGGGGCCGACAATCAGCCCCAGCATTTT
v_gene: TRBV30
j_gene: TRBJ1-5
abundance: .
d_gene: TRBD1

CDR3aa: CASTGQGYLTEAFF
CDR3nt: TGTGCCAGCACTGGGCAGGGGTATTTGACTGAAGCTTTCTTT
v_gene: TRBV6-5
j_gene: TRBJ1-1
abundance: once
d_gene: .

CDR3aa: CASSYTGSSETQYF
CDR3nt: TGTGCCAGCAGCTATACAGGGAGTTCGGAGACCCAGTACTTC
v_gene: TRBV5-6
j_gene: TRBJ2-5
abundance: once
d_gene: .

CDR3aa: CASSSMDRGYGYTF
CDR3nt: TGTGCCAGCAGCTCGATGGACAGGGGCTATGGCTACACCTTC
v_gene: TRBV5-6
j_gene: TRBJ1-2
abundance: .
d_gene: TRBD1

CDR3aa: CASSQGSSGGYETQYF
CDR3nt: TGTGCCAGCAGCCAAGGTTCTAGCGGGGGCTATGAGACCCAGTACTTC
v_gene: TRBV4-2
j_gene: TRBJ2-5
abundance: .
d_gene: TRBD2

CDR3aa: CATQRDRDNSPLHF
CDR3nt: TGTGCCACCCAGAGGGACAGGGATAATTCACCCCTCCACTTT
v_gene: TRBV6-5
j_gene: TRBJ1-6
abundance: .
d_gene: TRBD1

CDR3aa: CASILRQRQQTNYGYTF
CDR3nt: TGTGCCAGCATCCTACGACAGCGACAACAAACTAACTATGGCTACACCTTC
v_gene: TRBV6-7
j_gene: TRBJ1-2
abundance: .
d_gene: .

CDR3aa: CASTTLGQGADNEQFF
CDR3nt: TGTGCCAGCACCACATTGGGACAGGGGGCGGACAATGAGCAGTTCTTC
v_gene: TRBV5-8
j_gene: TRBJ2-1
abundance: once
d_gene: TRBD1

CDR3aa: CSVVPGQGFYYEQYF
CDR3nt: TGCAGCGTAGTTCCGGGACAGGGGTTTTACTACGAGCAGTACTTC
v_gene: TRBV29-1
j_gene: TRBJ2-7
abundance: once
d_gene: TRBD1

CDR3aa: CSVGHPGMDSYNEQFF
CDR3nt: TGCAGCGTTGGACACCCCGGAATGGACTCCTACAATGAGCAGTTCTTC
v_gene: TRBV29-1
j_gene: TRBJ2-1
abundance: .
d_gene: .

CDR3aa: CASSLSGGRPYEQYF
CDR3nt: TGTGCCAGCAGTTTATCGGGGGGGAGACCCTACGAGCAGTACTTC
v_gene: TRBV27
j_gene: TRBJ2-7
abundance: .
d_gene: TRBD2

CDR3aa: CASSLQRLSYEQYF
CDR3nt: TGTGCCAGCAGCTTACAGCGGCTCTCCTACGAGCAGTACTTC
v_gene: TRBV7-3
j_gene: TRBJ2-7
abundance: .
d_gene: .

CDR3aa: CASRPLGGTYEQYF
CDR3nt: TGTGCCAGCAGACCCCTGGGGGGTACCTACGAGCAGTACTTC
v_gene: TRBV27
j_gene: TRBJ2-7
abundance: .
d_gene: .

CDR3aa: CASSTGQATDTQYF
CDR3nt: TGTGCCAGCAGCACTGGACAGGCAACAGATACGCAGTATTTT
v_gene: TRBV5-8
j_gene: TRBJ2-3
abundance: .
d_gene: TRBD1

CDR3aa: CASSVELNTEAFF
CDR3nt: TGTGCCAGCAGTGTCGAACTCAACACTGAAGCTTTCTTT
v_gene: TRBV6-4
j_gene: TRBJ1-1
abundance: .
d_gene: .

CDR3aa: CASRLSQGGEAFF
CDR3nt: TGTGCCAGCAGGCTCTCACAGGGGGGAGAAGCTTTCTTT
v_gene: TRBV27
j_gene: TRBJ1-1
abundance: .
d_gene: TRBD1

CDR3aa: CASTLRPKNSPLHF
CDR3nt: TGTGCCAGCACTCTCAGGCCAAAAAATTCACCCCTCCACTTT
v_gene: TRBV6-5
j_gene: TRBJ1-6
abundance: few
d_gene: .